Listed here are 9 T cell receptor beta chains from one sample, sequenced in a study of blood T cells in healthy people across ages. Sample-barcoded 5' priming and a J-beta primer mix drove a second PCR of roughly 6 to 12 cycles. TCRdb itself ran the 5' RACE reads through MiXCR, one entry per CDR3 protein. The sample lists roughly 1.9 million distinct CDR3 sequences, about two fifths occurring once. Material for sequencing was blood. The receptors come from a human donor in good health.

The gene calls are TRBV27 and TRBJ1-2, with TRBD1 matching 10 bases. CDR3 size: 17 residues. V dropped 5 bases and J dropped 6; count of bases not matched to a gene: 15. Germline V gene sequence: CDR1 MNHEY, CDR2 SMNVEV (reference sequence). CDR3 sequence reads: CASSPTITGQGEDGYTF. The CDR3 DNA sequence: TGTGCCAGCAGTCCCACAATAACCGGACAGGGGGAAGATGGCTACACCTTC.

The chain combines TRBV15 with TRBJ1-5; D is perhaps TRBD1 (5 bases). The CDR3 is 14 residues long. Per germline, CDR1 LNHNV and CDR2 YYDKDF (reference sequence). V dropped 4 bases and J dropped 9 bases, with 16 bases sitting between them. The CDR3 coding sequence is TGTGCCACCAGCACGAACCGGGACCTCTCGCCCCAGCATTTT. It translates to CATSTNRDLSPQHF.

The chain uses TRBV11-2 and TRBJ1-2; the D is unclear. The CDR3 contains 13 residues. The V and J ends lost 2 bases and 4 bases respectively, with 8 bases between them. Germline V gives CDR1 SGHAT, CDR2 FQNNGV. The CDR3 protein is CASSLKDGYGYTF. The CDR3 DNA reads as TGTGCCAGCAGCTTAAAGGACGGCTATGGCTACACCTTC.

Ten or more counts support this clonotype. This sequence joins TRBV29-1 and TRBJ2-5; D is undetermined. Germline CDR1 and CDR2: SQVTM and ANQGSEA. V lost 1 base to trimming and J lost 5 bases, with 8 bases between them. The CDR3 loop spans 12 amino acids. CDR3 residues: CSVEVKRETQYF. The DNA for the CDR3 is TGCAGCGTTGAAGTGAAACGCGAGACCCAGTACTTC.

V gene TRBV20-1 combines with J gene TRBJ2-1; tentatively, D is TRBD2 (6 bases). Germline V gives CDR1 DFQATT, CDR2 SNEGSKA (reference sequence). The CDR3 runs 13 residues. Trimming left V 6 bases short and J 4 bases short, with 13 bases between. CDR3 in amino acids: CSAPASGYNEQFF. The CDR3 DNA reads as TGCAGTGCCCCCGCCAGCGGGTACAATGAGCAGTTCTTC.

This sequence joins TRBV28 and TRBJ2-7, with 7 positions matching TRBD2. V lost 8 bases to trimming and J lost 3 bases; unmatched junction nucleotides: 13. The CDR3 extends over 15 amino acids. Germline CDR1 and CDR2: MDHEN and SYDVKM. CDR3 loop: CASGLRVAGHYEQYF. The CDR3 DNA sequence: TGTGCCAGCGGCCTGAGGGTAGCGGGCCACTACGAGCAGTACTTC.

This chain uses TRBV3-1 with TRBJ2-5; 8 nucleotides match TRBD2. The germline V gene encodes CDR1 LGHDT and CDR2 YNNKEL (reference sequence). The CDR3 runs to 17 residues. Trimming cost V 0 bases and J 9 bases; bases outside gene matches: 15. CDR3 coding DNA: TGTGCCAGCAGCCAAGAGGGATTAGCGGGGTTATTGGAGCCCCAGTACTTC. It specifies CASSQEGLAGLLEPQYF.

This clonotype has only a few counts. The chain is built from TRBV7-3 and TRBJ1-2; D is uncertain. The length of the CDR3 is 13 residues. Looked up from germline, CDR1 is SGHTA and CDR2 is FQGTGA. V was pared by 2 bases and J by 9 bases, with 13 bases between. Written as DNA, the CDR3 is TGTGCCAGCAGCTTAGACGGTGTACAGAGCTACACCTTC. Its translation is CASSLDGVQSYTF.

This clonotype was detected ten times or more. The genes are TRBV6-1 and TRBJ2-5, with unresolved D. The CDR3 has 15 residues. The V end was cut by 4 bases, the J end by 2 bases, with 14 bases between. Looked up from germline, CDR1 is MNHNS and CDR2 is SASEGT. The CDR3 loop reads CASSGPRLEQETQYF. DNA for the CDR3: TGTGCCAGCAGTGGACCACGACTTGAACAAGAGACCCAGTACTTC.